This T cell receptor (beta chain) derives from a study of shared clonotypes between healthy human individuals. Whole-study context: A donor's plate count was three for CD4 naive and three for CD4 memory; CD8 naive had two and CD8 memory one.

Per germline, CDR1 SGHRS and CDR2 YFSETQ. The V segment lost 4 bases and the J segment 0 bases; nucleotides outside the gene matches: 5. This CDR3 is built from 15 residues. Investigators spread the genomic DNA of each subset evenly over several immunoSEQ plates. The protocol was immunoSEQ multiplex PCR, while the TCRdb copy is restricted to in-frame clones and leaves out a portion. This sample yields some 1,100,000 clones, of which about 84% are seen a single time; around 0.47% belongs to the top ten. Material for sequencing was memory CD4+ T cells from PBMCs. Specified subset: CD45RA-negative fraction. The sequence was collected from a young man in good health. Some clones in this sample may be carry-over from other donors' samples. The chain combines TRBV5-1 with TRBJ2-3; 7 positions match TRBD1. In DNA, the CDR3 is TGCGCCAGCAGCGGGGACAGCCAAAGCACAGATACGCAGTATTTT. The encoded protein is CASSGDSQSTDTQYF.